The clone carrying this TCR beta chain was seen a handful of times. Sequenced by immunoSEQ multiplex PCR; TCRdb stores in-frame clones only, minus some. This sample has nearly 25,000 clones, with just under 40% found just once. The data were taken from a study of graft-versus-host responses after intestinal transplantation. Background on the study: Transplant types were multivisceral, liver-intestinal, or isolated intestinal.

V gave up 1 base and J gave up 6 bases; unmatched junction bases: 3. Germline CDR1 LGHNA, CDR2 YSLEER. This CDR3 is built from 15 residues. The receptor's source is a human patient who received an intestinal transplant. The sequenced sample was alloreactive CD4+ T cells from a mixed lymphocyte reaction culture, obtained before intestinal transplant. Subset: CFSE-low proliferating T cells sorted from roughly 6-day pre-transplant mixed lymphocyte reaction (GvH or HvG direction). The chain employs TRBV4-3 and TRBJ1-6, with 7 bases lining up with TRBD1. CDR3 sequence: CASSQVYRGNSPLHF. The CDR3 nucleotides read TGCGCCAGCAGCCAAGTCTACAGGGGTAATTCACCCCTCCACTTT.